The T cell receptor beta chain described here comes from a study of cytomegalovirus exposure and HLA in healthy donors. V dropped 7 bases and J dropped 4 bases, with 22 bases sitting between them. CDR3 length equals 16 residues. Germline CDR1 MDHEN, CDR2 SYDVKM. Note on this clone: Its antigen is still unknown.

Study results and limitations: Among TCR beta chains of equal frequency, HLA-associated ones were more clonally expanded in a later analysis. In a later analysis, TCR beta V- and J-gene trimming was associated with a missense DCLRE1C variant. Three chains tied to CMV proved CMV antigen-specific in vitro.

Donors in the study were healthy people who gave bone marrow. Primers included in the PCR were 60 Vbeta and 13 Jbeta primers. Here immunoSEQ multiplex PCR was the method, and the copy in TCRdb shows in-frame clones only, minus some. The sample shows about 130,000 clones, more than 65% of them seen only once. Sequenced input: PBMCs. The chain links TRBV28 to TRBJ1-2; D may be TRBD1 (6 bases). This TCR was sampled from a man over 45 in good health and CMV-seronegative. The CDR3 loop reads CASTRSGVPIPYGYTF. The CDR3 DNA reads TGTGCCAGCACTCGATCAGGGGTCCCAATCCCCTATGGCTACACCTTC.